One and the same sample provided the 2 T cell receptor beta chains below, sequenced in a study of prognosis after radiotherapy for stage I lung cancer. Amplification of the TCR beta CDR3 (from genomic DNA) was done by two-round multiplex PCR. Amplification in first-round PCR relied on primers specific to each TRBV and TRBJ gene. Via MiXCR, TCRdb re-called the multiplex PCR reads, giving one row per CDR3 protein. Among tens of thousands of distinct CDR3 sequences listed, 24% were seen once. Here the sequenced sample was PBMCs, taken before or after stereotactic body radiation therapy (not recorded which). The source is a donor over 45 with non-small cell lung cancer.

The table lists this clonotype with many counts. The genes are TRBV10-3 and TRBJ2-7, with 9 bases that match TRBD1. Germline CDR1 and CDR2: ENHRY and SYGVKD. With V trimmed by 6 bases and J by 5 bases, 8 bases remained unmatched. The CDR3 extends over 14 amino acids. The CDR3 bases are TGTGCCATCAGGCTGGGACAGGGAGGGGACGAGCAGTACTTC. This translates into CAIRLGQGGDEQYF.

This clonotype was seen at least ten times. V and J are TRBV5-4 and TRBJ1-1; D call uncertain. The CDR3 length is 14 residues. Trimming pared 2 bases from V and 5 bases from J, leaving 13 bases between. Germline CDR1 reads SGHNT; CDR2 reads YYREEE (reference sequence). The CDR3 sequence: CASSFRYSGTEAFF. CDR3 sequence (DNA): TGTGCCAGCAGCTTCCGGTACAGTGGAACTGAAGCTTTCTTT.